Listed below are T cell receptor beta chains from one sample, sequenced in a study of shared clonotypes between healthy human individuals. The method was immunoSEQ multiplex PCR; TCRdb's version includes in-frame clones alone and lacks a portion of them. The repertoire consists of some 1,600,000 clones, with approximately 98% occurring once and the leading ten covering around 0.45%. The sequenced sample consisted of naive CD4+ T cells sorted from blood. These receptors were collected from a man aged 25 to 40 in good health. CDR3s include the opening cysteine and the closing phenylalanine or tryptophan. D genes are given only for firm matches. The listing skips clone size in some rows; elsewhere it reads once, few, many or a size class.

J gene | clone size | D gene | V gene | CDR3 protein | CDR3 DNA
TRBJ2-1 | - | TRBD2 | TRBV15 | CATSRGGLAANEQFF | TGTGCCACCAGCAGAGGGGGCCTAGCGGCCAATGAGCAGTTCTTC
TRBJ2-7 | once | TRBD2 | TRBV14 | CASSQDPPGLARRYF | TGTGCCAGCAGCCAAGACCCCCCCGGACTAGCCCGTCGGTACTTC
TRBJ2-1 | - | TRBD1 | TRBV5-5 | CASSLAIGQGAWNEQFF | TGTGCCAGCAGCTTGGCGATTGGGCAGGGGGCATGGAATGAGCAGTTCTTC
TRBJ2-5 | - | - | TRBV18 | CASSPALDPGGTQYF | TGTGCCAGCTCACCAGCTTTAGATCCCGGGGGGACCCAGTACTTC
TRBJ1-4 | once | TRBD1 | TRBV5-1 | CASSWGQGEEKLFF | TGCGCCAGCAGCTGGGGACAGGGGGAGGAAAAACTGTTTTTT
TRBJ2-1 | - | TRBD2 | TRBV11-3 | CASSSGLAGPYNEQFF | TGTGCCAGCAGCTCAGGACTAGCGGGTCCCTACAATGAGCAGTTCTTC
TRBJ1-5 | - | - | TRBV28 | CASKLMSRGPQHF | TGTGCCAGCAAACTGATGTCCCGTGGGCCCCAGCATTTT
TRBJ2-5 | - | TRBD2 | TRBV5-5 | CASSKGLARGETQYF | TGTGCCAGCAGTAAAGGACTAGCTAGGGGAGAGACCCAGTACTTC
TRBJ1-1 | - | - | TRBV6-5 | CASSLSSLVRAFF | TGTGCCAGCAGTTTGAGCAGTCTGGTGAGAGCTTTCTTT
TRBJ1-5 | - | - | TRBV6-5 | CASSYGRERPQHF | TGTGCCAGCAGTTACGGCAGGGAACGGCCCCAGCATTTT
TRBJ2-3 | - | - | TRBV6-1 | CASSEATGPSTDTQYF | TGTGCCAGCAGTGAAGCGACGGGACCTAGCACAGATACGCAGTATTTT
TRBJ1-1 | - | - | TRBV15 | CATSQGLNTEAFF | TGTGCCACCAGCCAGGGTTTGAACACTGAAGCTTTCTTT
TRBJ2-1 | - | TRBD2 | TRBV10-2 | CASSETRLAGRSYNEQFF | TGCGCCAGCAGTGAAACGAGACTAGCGGGCCGATCCTACAATGAGCAGTTCTTC
TRBJ1-1 | - | TRBD1 | TRBV5-1 | CASSLYIMTGLGTEAFF | TGCGCCAGCAGCTTGTACATTATGACAGGGCTGGGCACTGAAGCTTTCTTT
TRBJ2-7 | - | - | TRBV7-9 | CASSFGRTYEQYF | TGTGCCAGCAGCTTTGGGCGGACCTACGAGCAGTACTTC
TRBJ1-3 | - | - | TRBV5-1 | CATSTVPGNTIYF | TGCGCCACATCGACAGTCCCTGGAAACACCATATATTTT
TRBJ2-1 | - | TRBD2 | TRBV5-8 | CASSLGGLLGYHGSEQFF | TGTGCCAGCAGCTTGGGGGGACTACTCGGCTACCACGGGTCTGAGCAGTTCTTC
TRBJ2-1 | - | - | TRBV11-2 | CASSHSRATTNEQFF | TGTGCCAGCAGCCATAGCAGAGCAACAACCAATGAGCAGTTCTTC
TRBJ1-5 | - | - | TRBV14 | CASSQVNQPQHF | TGTGCCAGCAGCCAAGTTAATCAGCCCCAGCATTTT
TRBJ2-3 | once | - | TRBV5-1 | CASSRERGTDTQYF | TGCGCCAGCAGCAGGGAGAGGGGCACAGATACGCAGTATTTT
TRBJ1-1 | - | TRBD1 | TRBV7-2 | CASRITPGQAGETEAFF | TGTGCCAGCAGGATAACGCCGGGACAGGCCGGAGAAACTGAAGCTTTCTTT
TRBJ1-1 | once | - | TRBV5-1 | CASSSATVLNTEAFF | TGCGCCAGCAGTTCAGCCACGGTTTTGAACACTGAAGCTTTCTTT
TRBJ1-1 | - | - | TRBV4-2 | CASSQDMPENTEAFF | TGTGCCAGCAGCCAAGATATGCCAGAGAACACTGAAGCTTTCTTT
TRBJ1-5 | - | - | TRBV5-1 | CASSLVGDGQPQHF | TGCGCGTCCAGCCTGGTAGGGGACGGCCAGCCCCAGCATTTT
TRBJ1-1 | - | - | TRBV5-1 | CASSLNFREGMNTEAFF | TGCGCCAGCAGCTTGAATTTCAGGGAAGGAATGAACACTGAAGCTTTCTTT
TRBJ1-1 | - | - | TRBV19 | CASRTGTQLRNTEAFF | TGTGCCAGTAGGACCGGGACCCAATTGCGGAACACTGAAGCTTTCTTT
TRBJ2-4 | - | - | TRBV25-1 | CASAREGSRSNIQYF | TGTGCCTCAGCAAGGGAAGGGAGCCGCTCTAACATTCAGTACTTC
TRBJ1-1 | - | TRBD1 | TRBV5-6 | CASSLEQGLNTEAFF | TGTGCCAGCAGCTTGGAACAGGGGCTAAACACTGAAGCTTTCTTT
TRBJ2-7 | - | - | TRBV5-5 | CASSLDQYYEQYF | TGTGCCAGCAGCTTGGACCAATACTACGAGCAGTACTTC
TRBJ2-5 | - | - | TRBV13 | CASSLVGSGGSTQETQYF | TGTGCCAGCAGCTTAGTAGGTTCTGGGGGTTCAACCCAAGAGACCCAGTACTTC
TRBJ1-5 | once | - | TRBV4-1 | CASSQDAETSNQPQHF | TGCGCCAGCAGCCAAGATGCAGAAACCAGCAATCAGCCCCAGCATTTT
TRBJ1-2 | once | - | TRBV6-1 | CASGRSGVWDGYTF | TGTGCCAGCGGGAGGAGTGGGGTTTGGGACGGCTACACCTTC
TRBJ2-3 | - | TRBD2 | TRBV5-6 | CASSLGLAGLTDTQYF | TGTGCCAGCAGCTTAGGACTAGCGGGACTCACAGATACGCAGTATTTT
TRBJ1-4 | once | - | TRBV19 | CASHPQGANEKLFF | TGTGCCAGCCACCCCCAGGGAGCTAATGAAAAACTGTTTTTT
TRBJ2-1 | - | - | TRBV10-3 | CAISESYPRANEQFF | TGTGCCATCAGTGAGTCATATCCCCGGGCCAATGAGCAGTTCTTC
TRBJ1-2 | - | - | TRBV30 | CAWTGEYGYTF | TGTGCCTGGACGGGGGAATATGGCTACACCTTC
TRBJ1-5 | - | - | TRBV27 | CASSLQGSNQPQHF | TGTGCCAGCAGCCTACAGGGAAGCAATCAGCCCCAGCATTTT
TRBJ2-2 | - | - | TRBV28 | CASSLLWQERTGELFF | TGTGCCAGCAGCCTATTGTGGCAGGAGAGAACCGGGGAGCTGTTTTTT
TRBJ1-1 | - | - | TRBV28 | CASSSYQGEAFF | TGTGCCAGCAGTAGTTACCAGGGGGAAGCTTTCTTT
TRBJ2-5 | - | TRBD2 | TRBV5-1 | CASSLGRGGQETQYF | TGCGCCAGCAGCTTGGGGCGCGGGGGGCAAGAGACCCAGTACTTC
TRBJ2-1 | - | - | TRBV7-8 | CASSLVPRATYNEQFF | TGTGCCAGCAGCTTAGTTCCCAGGGCGACCTACAATGAGCAGTTCTTC
TRBJ2-1 | once | - | TRBV11-2 | CASSYGTVNEQFF | TGTGCCAGCAGCTACGGGACCGTCAATGAGCAGTTCTTC
TRBJ2-7 | - | TRBD1 | TRBV19 | CASSPGTVYEQYF | TGTGCCAGTAGTCCAGGGACAGTCTACGAGCAGTACTTC